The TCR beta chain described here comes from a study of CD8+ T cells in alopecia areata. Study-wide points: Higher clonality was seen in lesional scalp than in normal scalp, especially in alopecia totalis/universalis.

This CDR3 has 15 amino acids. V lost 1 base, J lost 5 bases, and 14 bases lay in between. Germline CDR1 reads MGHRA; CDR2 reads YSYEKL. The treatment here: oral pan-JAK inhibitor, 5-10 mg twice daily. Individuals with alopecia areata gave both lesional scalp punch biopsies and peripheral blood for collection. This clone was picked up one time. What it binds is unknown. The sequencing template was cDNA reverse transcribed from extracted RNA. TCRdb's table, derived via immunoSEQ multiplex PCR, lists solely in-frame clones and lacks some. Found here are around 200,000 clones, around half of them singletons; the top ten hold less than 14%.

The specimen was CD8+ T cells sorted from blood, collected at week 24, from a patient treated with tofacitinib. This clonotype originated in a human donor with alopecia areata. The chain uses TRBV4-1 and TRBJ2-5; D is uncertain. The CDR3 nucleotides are TGCGCCAGCAGCCAAGCGGATGTCCCGGCGGAGACCCAGTACTTC. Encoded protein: CASSQADVPAETQYF.